This T cell receptor (beta chain) is drawn from a study of graft-versus-host responses after intestinal transplantation. Findings of the study overall: Among circulating GvH clones, peak levels were associated with early post-transplant declines in HvG clones.

The V end was cut by 5 bases, the J end by 4 bases, with 15 bases between. The CDR3 runs to 13 residues. Germline V lookup: CDR1 GTSNPN, CDR2 SVGIG (reference sequence). Measured with immunoSEQ multiplex PCR; TCRdb has only the in-frame clones, and not every one. The repertoire holds 99,000 or so clones, 85% to 95% seen once, with around 0.067% in the top ten. This clone has just one count. Its specificity is unknown. This specimen consisted of unstimulated CD8+ T cells sorted from spleen or lymph node cells, obtained before transplant. The chain has TRBV30 and TRBJ2-7; maybe TRBD1 (6 bases). The sequence was collected from a human donor who was the organ donor for an intestinal transplant. In DNA, the CDR3 is TGTGCCTGGGGAACAGGGTTCCTATACGAGCAGTACTTC. Amino acids: CAWGTGFLYEQYF.